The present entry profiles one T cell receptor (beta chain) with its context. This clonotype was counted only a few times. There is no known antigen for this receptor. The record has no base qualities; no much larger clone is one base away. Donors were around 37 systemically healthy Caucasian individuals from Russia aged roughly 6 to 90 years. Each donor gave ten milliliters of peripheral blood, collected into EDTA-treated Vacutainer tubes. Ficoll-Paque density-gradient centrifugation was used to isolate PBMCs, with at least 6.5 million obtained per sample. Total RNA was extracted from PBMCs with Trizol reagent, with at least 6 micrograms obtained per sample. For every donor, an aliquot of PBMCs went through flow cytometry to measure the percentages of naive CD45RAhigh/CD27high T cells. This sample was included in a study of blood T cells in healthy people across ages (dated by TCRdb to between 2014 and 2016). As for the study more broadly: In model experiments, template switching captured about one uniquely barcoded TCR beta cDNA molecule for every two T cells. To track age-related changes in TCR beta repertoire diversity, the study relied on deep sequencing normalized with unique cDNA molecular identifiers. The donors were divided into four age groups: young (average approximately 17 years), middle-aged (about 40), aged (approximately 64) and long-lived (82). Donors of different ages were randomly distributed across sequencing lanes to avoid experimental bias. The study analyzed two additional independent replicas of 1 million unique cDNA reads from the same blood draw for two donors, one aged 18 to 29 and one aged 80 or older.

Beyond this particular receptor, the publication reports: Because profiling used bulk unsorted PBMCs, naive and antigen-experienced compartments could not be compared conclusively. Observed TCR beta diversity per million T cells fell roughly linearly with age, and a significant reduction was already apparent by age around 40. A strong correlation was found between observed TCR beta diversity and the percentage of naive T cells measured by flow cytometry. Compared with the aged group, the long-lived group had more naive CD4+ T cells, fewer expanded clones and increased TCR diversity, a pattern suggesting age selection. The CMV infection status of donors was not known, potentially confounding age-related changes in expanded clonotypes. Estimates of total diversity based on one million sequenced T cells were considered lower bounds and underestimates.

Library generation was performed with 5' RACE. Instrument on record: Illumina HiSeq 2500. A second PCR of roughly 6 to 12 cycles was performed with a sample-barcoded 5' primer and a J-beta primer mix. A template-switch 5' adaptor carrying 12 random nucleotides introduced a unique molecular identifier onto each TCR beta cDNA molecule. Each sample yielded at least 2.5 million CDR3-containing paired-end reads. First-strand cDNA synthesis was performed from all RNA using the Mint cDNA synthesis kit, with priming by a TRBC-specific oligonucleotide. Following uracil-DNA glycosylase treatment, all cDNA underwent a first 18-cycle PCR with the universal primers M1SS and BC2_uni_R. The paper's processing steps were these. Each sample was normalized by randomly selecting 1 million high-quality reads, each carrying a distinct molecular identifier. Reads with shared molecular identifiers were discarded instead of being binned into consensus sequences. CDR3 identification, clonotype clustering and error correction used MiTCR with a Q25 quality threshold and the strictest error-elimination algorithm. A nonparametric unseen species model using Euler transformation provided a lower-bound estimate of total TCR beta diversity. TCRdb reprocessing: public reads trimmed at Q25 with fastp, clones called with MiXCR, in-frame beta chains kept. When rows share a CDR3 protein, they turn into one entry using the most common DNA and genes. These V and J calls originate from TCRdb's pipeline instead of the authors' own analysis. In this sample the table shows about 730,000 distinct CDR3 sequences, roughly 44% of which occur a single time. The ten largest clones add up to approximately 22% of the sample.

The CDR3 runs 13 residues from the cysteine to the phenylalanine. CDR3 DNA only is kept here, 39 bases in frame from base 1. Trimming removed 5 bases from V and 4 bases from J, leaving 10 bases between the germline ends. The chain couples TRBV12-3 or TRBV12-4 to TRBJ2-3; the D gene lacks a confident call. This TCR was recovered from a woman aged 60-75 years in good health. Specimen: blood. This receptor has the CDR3 CASSPLNPDTQYF. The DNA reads TGTGCCAGCAGTCCACTTAATCCAGATACGCAGTATTTT.